This TCR beta chain was sequenced for a study of CD8+ T cells in alopecia areata. The germline CDR1 and CDR2 sequences are LNHNV and YYDKDF (reference sequence). The CDR3 length is 17 residues. The V and J ends lost 0 bases and 1 base respectively, with 13 bases between them. General observations from the study: Relative to normal scalp, lesional scalp, especially alopecia totalis/universalis, showed higher clonality. Sequencing of scalp samples also captures resident alphabeta T cells of normal skin.

TCR sequencing used cDNA made by reverse transcription of extracted RNA. Clones were sequenced by immunoSEQ multiplex PCR, and TCRdb holds only the in-frame ones, with some missing. Found here are 100,000 to 150,000 clones, approximately 53% of them singletons; the top ten hold under 5%. As regards this clone: The antigen is not known.

This specimen consisted of CD4+ T cells sorted from blood, obtained at week 0. V and J are TRBV15 and TRBJ1-5; tentative D call: TRBD1 (5 bases). This TCR derives from a human donor with alopecia areata. The CDR3 DNA sequence: TGTGCCACCAGCAGAGATACAACAGGCCTAAGCAATCAGCCCCAGCATTTT. It is translated as CATSRDTTGLSNQPQHF. The full variable domain, with the rest looked up from reference TRBV15 and TRBJ1-5, is DAMVIQNPRYQVTQFGKPVTLSCSQTLNHNVMYWYQQKSSQAPKLLFHYYDKDFNNEADTPDNFQSRRPNTSFCFLDIRSPGLGDTAMYLCATSRDTTGLSNQPQHFGDGTRLSIL.